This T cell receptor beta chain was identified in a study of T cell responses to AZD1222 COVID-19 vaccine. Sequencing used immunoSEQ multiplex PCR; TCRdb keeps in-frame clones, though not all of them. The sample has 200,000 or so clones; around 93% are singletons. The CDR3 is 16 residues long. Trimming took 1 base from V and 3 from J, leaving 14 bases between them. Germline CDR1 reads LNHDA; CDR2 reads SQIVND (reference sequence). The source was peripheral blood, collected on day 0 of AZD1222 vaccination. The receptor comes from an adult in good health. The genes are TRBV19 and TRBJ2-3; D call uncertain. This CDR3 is CASSIGVRASTDTQYF. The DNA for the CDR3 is TGTGCCAGTAGTATAGGGGTCAGAGCATCTACAGATACGCAGTATTTT.